This T cell receptor (beta chain) was recovered during a study of ipilimumab plus nivolumab after autologous stem cell transplantation. Study information: Median doses per patient: roughly five ipilimumab, about eight nivolumab. DLBCL patients had primary refractory or relapsed disease.

Note on this clone: Sequence at one end of the junction differs from germline and may be a read error.

Clones were read by immunoSEQ multiplex PCR, and TCRdb kept only the in-frame ones, dropping some. The data show tens of thousands of clones, 75% to 85% seen once. Dosing: nivolumab 3 mg/kg IV, weeks 1, 4, 7, 10, then every two weeks to week 26. Germline assignment: CDR1 SSHAT and CDR2 FNYEAQ (reference sequence). This CDR3 has 13 amino acids. This material consisted of PBMCs, taken in a trial of ipilimumab plus nivolumab as post-transplant consolidation. This clonotype was obtained from a male donor with diffuse large B-cell lymphoma. This chain uses TRBV7-7 with TRBJ2-5, with D unresolved. In DNA, the CDR3 is TGTGCTAGCAGCTTAACCCGACAAGAGACCCAGTACTTC. Translating it yields CASSLTRQETQYF.